The entry below describes one T cell receptor (beta chain). This sample also contains other DNA sequences that code for the same CDR3. The assay was immunoSEQ multiplex PCR, and TCRdb's table has in-frame clones only and misses some. The data contain under 350,000 clones, 65% to 90% of them seen just once; the ten biggest clones take up roughly 4.2%. The sample comes from a study of blood T cell repertoires in COVID-19. Assignment of participants to cohorts was predicated upon participant-reported clinical history. Trimming took 6 bases from V and 0 from J, leaving 8 bases between them. In germline, CDR1 is SNHLY, CDR2 FYNNEI. This CDR3 contains 13 residues.

The chain employs TRBV2 and TRBJ1-1, with D possibly being TRBD1 (6 bases). The sequenced sample consisted of PBMCs or T cells enriched from blood (not recorded which). This TCR derives from a woman in her thirties or forties with acute COVID-19. CDR3: CASRTGMNTEAFF. The CDR3 region has the DNA TGTGCCAGCAGGACAGGTATGAACACTGAAGCTTTCTTT.